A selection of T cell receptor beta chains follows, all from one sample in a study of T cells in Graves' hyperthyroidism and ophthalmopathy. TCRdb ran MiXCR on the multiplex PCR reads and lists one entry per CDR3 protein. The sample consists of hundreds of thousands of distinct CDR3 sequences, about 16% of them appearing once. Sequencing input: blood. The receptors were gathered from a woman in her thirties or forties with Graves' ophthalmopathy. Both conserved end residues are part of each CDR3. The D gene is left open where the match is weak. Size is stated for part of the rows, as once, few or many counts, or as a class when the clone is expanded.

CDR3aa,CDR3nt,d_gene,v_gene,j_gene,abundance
CSARDRIFQGARTEAFF,TGCAGTGCTAGAGACAGGATATTTCAGGGGGCGCGAACTGAAGCTTTCTTT,TRBD1,TRBV20-1,TRBJ1-1,few
CASSTGQGAISGNIQYF,TGTGCCAGCAGTACCGGACAGGGGGCAATTTCGGGAAACATTCAGTACTTC,TRBD1,TRBV2,TRBJ2-4,many
CASSLVPPQETQYF,TGTGCCAGCAGCTTAGTGCCCCCCCAAGAGACCCAGTACTTC,.,TRBV7-9,TRBJ2-5,many
CASSPTGQGREKLFF,TGTGCCAGCAGTCCAACTGGACAGGGACGGGAAAAACTGTTTTTT,TRBD1,TRBV6-4,TRBJ1-4,many
CASSTSLRLREKLFF,TGTGCCAGCAGTACCTCTTTGAGGTTGCGGGAAAAACTGTTTTTT,.,TRBV12-3/TRBV12-4,TRBJ1-4,many
CSASRAGGRTDTQYF,TGCAGCGCCTCGAGGGCGGGCGGACGCACAGATACGCAGTATTTT,.,TRBV29-1,TRBJ2-3,.
CAWTGTGGLNTEAFF,TGTGCCTGGACCGGGACAGGGGGCCTCAACACTGAAGCTTTCTTT,TRBD1,TRBV30,TRBJ1-1,.
CASSEGTTGEKLFF,TGTGCCAGCAGCGAAGGGACAACGGGTGAAAAACTGTTTTTT,.,TRBV11-2,TRBJ1-4,many
CASSVRERYTDTQYF,TGTGCCAGCAGTGTGAGGGAGCGATACACAGATACGCAGTATTTT,.,TRBV2,TRBJ2-3,many
CASSGGGGANVLTF,TGTGCCAGTTCGGGGGGAGGAGGGGCCAACGTCCTGACTTTC,TRBD2,TRBV19,TRBJ2-6,.
CASSEGTGVPLEYF,TGTGCCAGCAGTGAAGGGACAGGGGTGCCCCTGGAGTACTTC,TRBD1,TRBV2,TRBJ2-5,many
CASSVGGYEQFF,TGTGCCAGCAGTGTAGGAGGGTATGAGCAGTTCTTC,.,TRBV2,TRBJ2-1,many
CASSYGASDYNEQFF,TGCGCCAGCAGCTACGGGGCTAGCGACTACAATGAGCAGTTCTTC,.,TRBV5-1,TRBJ2-1,many
CASSPPSTSGNTIYF,TGTGCCAGCTCACCACCTTCCACATCGGGAAACACCATATATTTT,.,TRBV18,TRBJ1-3,many
CAWGSESWTEAFF,TGTGCCTGGGGGTCTGAGAGTTGGACTGAAGCTTTCTTT,.,TRBV30,TRBJ1-1,many
CASLERLAGVLGELFF,TGTGCCAGCCTCGAGAGACTAGCGGGAGTTCTCGGGGAGCTGTTTTTT,TRBD2,TRBV12-3/TRBV12-4,TRBJ2-2,.
CASSLASGTSGRTGELFF,TGTGCCAGCAGTCTGGCCTCCGGGACTAGCGGGAGGACCGGGGAGCTGTTTTTT,TRBD2,TRBV2,TRBJ2-2,.
CASSMGTGATGELFF,TGTGCCAGTAGTATGGGCACAGGGGCCACCGGGGAGCTGTTTTTT,TRBD1,TRBV19,TRBJ2-2,.
CAWSRQSRTPLHF,TGTGCCTGGAGTCGGCAAAGTCGGACACCCCTCCACTTT,.,TRBV30,TRBJ1-6,many
CASSSRLGPSYNEQFF,TGTGCCAGCAGCTCCCGGCTCGGACCCTCCTACAATGAGCAGTTCTTC,.,TRBV11-2,TRBJ2-1,many
CASNRLGRATDTQYF,TGTGCCAGCAATCGTCTCGGGAGGGCCACAGATACGCAGTATTTT,TRBD2,TRBV6-1,TRBJ2-3,few
CATTPRLAGTGGFLDTQYF,TGTGCCACCACTCCACGGTTAGCCGGGACAGGGGGTTTTTTAGATACGCAGTATTTT,TRBD1,TRBV24-1,TRBJ2-3,.
CASSQRGPRGETQYF,TGTGCCAGCAGCCAAAGGGGCCCACGAGGGGAGACCCAGTACTTC,.,TRBV3-1,TRBJ2-5,many
CASRPITGQGRIEQYF,TGTGCCAGCAGGCCAATCACGGGACAGGGCAGAATCGAGCAGTACTTC,TRBD1,TRBV27,TRBJ2-7,.
CASSQSWAVQETQYF,TGTGCCAGCAGCCAAAGTTGGGCAGTGCAAGAGACCCAGTACTTC,.,TRBV7-2,TRBJ2-5,many
CASSSGTNSNQPQHF,TGTGCCAGCAGTTCCGGGACAAATAGCAATCAGCCCCAGCATTTT,.,TRBV6-1,TRBJ1-5,many
CASSRSSGRFQYNEQFF,TGTGCCAGCAGCCGATCTAGCGGGAGGTTCCAGTACAATGAGCAGTTCTTC,TRBD2,TRBV11-2,TRBJ2-1,many
CASSLGPSNEQFF,TGTGCCAGCAGCTTAGGGCCCAGCAATGAGCAGTTCTTC,.,TRBV11-2,TRBJ2-1,many
CASSPDRAVYEQYF,TGTGCCAGCAGCCCGGACAGGGCCGTCTACGAGCAGTACTTC,TRBD1,TRBV7-9,TRBJ2-7,many
CASRLSGTGLSYEQYF,TGTGCCAGCAGACTTTCCGGGACAGGACTCTCCTACGAGCAGTACTTC,TRBD1,TRBV7-2,TRBJ2-7,.
CAISPRDRDYTEAFF,TGTGCCATCAGCCCCCGCGACAGGGATTACACTGAAGCTTTCTTT,TRBD1,TRBV10-3,TRBJ1-1,few
CASSLGKSTDTQYF,TGTGCCAGCAGCTTAGGGAAAAGCACAGATACGCAGTATTTT,.,TRBV7-9,TRBJ2-3,many
CASSPKDAYYNQPQHF,TGTGCCAGCAGTCCGAAGGACGCCTACTATAATCAGCCCCAGCATTTT,.,TRBV2,TRBJ1-5,many
CASSVGTIGEQFF,TGTGCCAGTAGTGTAGGGACTATCGGTGAGCAGTTCTTC,TRBD2,TRBV19,TRBJ2-1,.
CASSLLPTAGLYEQYF,TGCGCCAGCAGCTTGCTTCCGACGGCGGGGCTCTACGAGCAGTACTTC,.,TRBV5-1,TRBJ2-7,many
CASSPFRGAYEQYF,TGCGCCAGCAGCCCCTTTCGGGGTGCCTACGAGCAGTACTTC,.,TRBV4-1,TRBJ2-7,few
CASSEGRLSNQPQHF,TGTGCCAGCAGTGAAGGCCGCCTTAGCAATCAGCCCCAGCATTTT,.,TRBV2,TRBJ1-5,.
CASSDLTGVNEQYF,TGTGCCAGCAGTGACCTGACAGGGGTCAACGAGCAGTACTTC,TRBD1,TRBV6-1,TRBJ2-7,medium-sized
CASSATSGRREQYF,TGCGCCAGCAGCGCTACTAGCGGGAGGCGCGAGCAGTACTTC,TRBD2,TRBV5-1,TRBJ2-7,many
CASSLDPITSTDTQYF,TGTGCCAGCAGCCTCGACCCGATCACTAGCACAGATACGCAGTATTTT,.,TRBV4-2,TRBJ2-3,few
CASSQTGGSYEQYF,TGTGCCAGCAGCCAAACAGGGGGTAGCTACGAGCAGTACTTC,TRBD1,TRBV5-6,TRBJ2-7,many
CASSKTESYGYTF,TGTGCCAGCAGTAAGACAGAGAGCTATGGCTACACCTTC,.,TRBV6-1,TRBJ1-2,.
CASSPRGDTYNEQFF,TGTGCCAGCAGCCCTCGGGGGGACACCTACAATGAGCAGTTCTTC,.,TRBV7-8,TRBJ2-1,few
CASSYIGGSVGEQYF,TGTGCCAGCAGTTACATCGGCGGGAGTGTGGGCGAGCAGTACTTC,TRBD2,TRBV6-5,TRBJ2-7,.
CASSRGTSGPLSYEQYF,TGTGCCAGCAGTCGAGGGACTAGCGGGCCCCTCTCCTACGAGCAGTACTTC,TRBD2,TRBV28,TRBJ2-7,.
CASSLGPRNTGELFF,TGCGCCAGCAGCTTGGGCCCGAGGAACACCGGGGAGCTGTTTTTT,.,TRBV5-1,TRBJ2-2,few
CAISEGLAGVMKQFF,TGTGCCATCAGTGAGGGACTAGCGGGAGTCATGAAGCAGTTCTTC,TRBD2,TRBV10-3,TRBJ2-1,many
CASSPDIDSPLHF,TGTGCCAGCTCACCAGACATTGATTCACCCCTCCACTTT,.,TRBV18,TRBJ1-6,few